Included here is one T cell receptor beta chain sequence, with context. A junction boundary mismatches the germline segment, possibly from a read error. These data originate in a study of blood T cell repertoires in COVID-19. Study context: Specimens from acute and convalescent COVID-19 originated in the United States, Italy and Spain. T cells, B-cell-depleted T cells, or PBMCs supplied cDNA or gDNA.

The CDR3 length is 13 residues. Generated by immunoSEQ multiplex PCR, the TCRdb table keeps only in-frame clones and is missing some. The sample carries a few hundred thousand clones, about 88% recorded once. In terms of age and location, participants ranged from roughly 18 to 89 years and lived in about 25 US areas. Clinical history as reported by participants underpinned cohort assignment. The receptor comes from a man aged 25 to 40 with acute COVID-19. J is TRBJ1-4 and V is TRBV12-3 or TRBV12-4; D call uncertain. The sample comprised PBMCs or T cells enriched from blood (not recorded which). In DNA, the CDR3 is TGTGCCAGCAGTTTATATCGGACTTTCGATTTGTCCTTT. Its translation is CASSLYRTFDLSF.